This entry concerns a single T cell receptor beta chain. Its antigen is not known. The germline V gene has CDR1 SNHLY and CDR2 FYNNEI. Trimming took 2 bases from V and 2 from J, leaving 8 bases between them. The CDR3 is 14 amino acids. The sample belongs to a study of T cell responses to AZD1222 COVID-19 vaccine. Second-dose groups at about 4 or about 12 weeks were pooled. Profiling relied on immunoSEQ multiplex PCR, and the TCRdb table lists in-frame clones only, not all of them. Altogether roughly 150,000 clones are present, roughly 92% being singletons, with the ten largest covering roughly 1.2%. Findings and limits, study-wide: Repertoires were obtained solely post-peak T cell response.

This specimen was peripheral blood, taken 28 days after the second AZD1222 dose. The chain has TRBV2 and TRBJ2-3, with D perhaps TRBD1 (6 bases). The source is an adult who received the AZD1222 COVID-19 vaccine. Here the CDR3 DNA reads TGTGCCAGCAGTGAAAACAGGGACACAGATACGCAGTATTTT. This encodes CASSENRDTDTQYF.